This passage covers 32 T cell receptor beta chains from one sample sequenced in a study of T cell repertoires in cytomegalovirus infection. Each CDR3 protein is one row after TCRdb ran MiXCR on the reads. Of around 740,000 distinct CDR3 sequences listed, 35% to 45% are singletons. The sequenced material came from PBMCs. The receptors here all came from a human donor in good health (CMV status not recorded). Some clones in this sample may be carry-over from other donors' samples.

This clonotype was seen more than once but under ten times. The CDR3 DNA follows: TGTGCCAGCAGTTACACTGAACCGACTAGCGGGGGAAGCTCCTACAATGAGCAGTTCTTC. Protein sequence: CASSYTEPTSGGSSYNEQFF. This chain connects TRBV6-2 or TRBV6-3 to TRBJ2-1; 12 bases match TRBD2. Looked up from germline, CDR1 is MNHEY and CDR2 is SVGEGT. V lost 2 bases and J lost 0; bases outside the gene matches: 11. CDR3 length: 20 residues.

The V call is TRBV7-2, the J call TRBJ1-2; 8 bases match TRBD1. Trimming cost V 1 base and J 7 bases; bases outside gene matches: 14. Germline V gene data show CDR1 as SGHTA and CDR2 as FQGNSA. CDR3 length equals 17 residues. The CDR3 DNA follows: TGTGCCAGCAGCTTAGAGGTCAGGGGGCTAACCCTTGTTGGCTACACCTTC. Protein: CASSLEVRGLTLVGYTF.

The CDR3 DNA reads as TGTGCCAGCAGCTTAGCCGAAGGTCGGAATCAGCCCCAGCATTTT. Translated: CASSLAEGRNQPQHF. The chain has TRBV7-6 and TRBJ1-5; D not certain. V dropped 0 bases and J dropped 4 bases, with 10 bases sitting between them. The CDR3 extends over 15 amino acids. Germline V gene sequence: CDR1 SGHVS, CDR2 FNYEAQ.

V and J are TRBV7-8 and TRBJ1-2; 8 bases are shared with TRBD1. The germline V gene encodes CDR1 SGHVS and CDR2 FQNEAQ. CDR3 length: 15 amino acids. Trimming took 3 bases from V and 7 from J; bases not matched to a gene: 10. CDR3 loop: CASSLETGERVGYTF. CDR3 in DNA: TGTGCCAGCAGCTTGGAGACAGGGGAAAGAGTTGGCTACACCTTC.

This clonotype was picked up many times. The CDR3 DNA follows: TGCGCCAGCAGCCAAGGGGTTTCGCGGGGGGGCCGATTCTTC. Translated, it gives CASSQGVSRGGRFF. The chain uses TRBV4-1 and TRBJ2-1, with TRBD2 matching 9 bases. V was pared by 1 base and J by 16 bases, with 11 bases of the junction left unmatched. Germline V lookup: CDR1 MGHRA, CDR2 YSYEKL. CDR3 length equals 14 residues.

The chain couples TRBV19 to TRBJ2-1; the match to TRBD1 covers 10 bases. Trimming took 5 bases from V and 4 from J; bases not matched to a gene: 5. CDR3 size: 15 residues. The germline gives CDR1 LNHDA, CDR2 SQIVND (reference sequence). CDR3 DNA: TGTGCCAGTAGTCCCCGGGACAGGGGATACAATGAGCAGTTCTTC. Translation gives CASSPRDRGYNEQFF.

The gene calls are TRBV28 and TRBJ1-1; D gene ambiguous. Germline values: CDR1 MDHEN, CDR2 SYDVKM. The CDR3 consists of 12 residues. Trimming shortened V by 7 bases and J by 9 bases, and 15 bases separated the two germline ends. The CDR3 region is CASTLYSEQAFF. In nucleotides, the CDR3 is TGTGCCAGCACCCTCTATTCCGAACAAGCTTTCTTT.

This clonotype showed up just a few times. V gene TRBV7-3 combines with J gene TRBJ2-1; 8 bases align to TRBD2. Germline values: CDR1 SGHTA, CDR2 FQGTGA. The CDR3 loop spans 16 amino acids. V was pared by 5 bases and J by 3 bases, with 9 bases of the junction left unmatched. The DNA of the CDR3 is TGTGCCAGCAGCCCATATGGAGCGGGGGTCTACAATGAGCAGTTCTTC. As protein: CASSPYGAGVYNEQFF.

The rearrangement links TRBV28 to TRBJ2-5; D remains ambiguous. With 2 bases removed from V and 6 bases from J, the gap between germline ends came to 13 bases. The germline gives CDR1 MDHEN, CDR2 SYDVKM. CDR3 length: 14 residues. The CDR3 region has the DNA TGTGCCAGCAGTTTAGTTGTGGGCTTAAAGACCCAGTACTTC. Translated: CASSLVVGLKTQYF. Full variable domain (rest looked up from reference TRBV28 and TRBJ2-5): DVKVTQSSRYLVKRTGEKVFLECVQDMDHENMFWYRQDPGLGLRLIYFSYDVKMKEKGDIPEGYSVSREKKERFSLILESASTNQTSMYLCASSLVVGLKTQYFGPGTRLLVL.

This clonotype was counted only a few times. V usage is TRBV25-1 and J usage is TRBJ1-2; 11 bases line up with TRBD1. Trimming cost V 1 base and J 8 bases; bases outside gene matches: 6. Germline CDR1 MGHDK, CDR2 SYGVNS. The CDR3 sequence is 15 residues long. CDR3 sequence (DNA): TGTGCCAGCAGTGAATTCTGGACAGGGGGCGGGGGCTACACCTTC. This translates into CASSEFWTGGGGYTF.

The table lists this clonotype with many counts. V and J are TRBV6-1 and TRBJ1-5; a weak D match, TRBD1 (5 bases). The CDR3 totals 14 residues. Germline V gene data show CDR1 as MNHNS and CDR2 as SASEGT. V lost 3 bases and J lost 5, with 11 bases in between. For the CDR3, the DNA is TGTGCCAGCAGTGAGTTACGGGGCTATCAGCCCCAGCATTTT. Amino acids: CASSELRGYQPQHF.

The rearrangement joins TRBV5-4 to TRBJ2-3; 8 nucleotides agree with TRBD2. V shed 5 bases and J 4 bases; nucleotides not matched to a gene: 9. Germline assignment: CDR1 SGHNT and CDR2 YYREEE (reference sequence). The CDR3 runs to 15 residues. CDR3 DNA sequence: TGTGCCAGCAGTTCCGTAGCGGGAACCTCAGATACGCAGTATTTT. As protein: CASSSVAGTSDTQYF.

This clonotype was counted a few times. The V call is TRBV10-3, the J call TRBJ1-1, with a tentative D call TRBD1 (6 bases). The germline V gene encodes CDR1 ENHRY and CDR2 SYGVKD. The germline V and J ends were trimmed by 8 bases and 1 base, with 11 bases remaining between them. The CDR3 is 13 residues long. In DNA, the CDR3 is TGTGCCATCGGTAGGGGGAGGAACACTGAAGCTTTCTTT. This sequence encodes CAIGRGRNTEAFF.

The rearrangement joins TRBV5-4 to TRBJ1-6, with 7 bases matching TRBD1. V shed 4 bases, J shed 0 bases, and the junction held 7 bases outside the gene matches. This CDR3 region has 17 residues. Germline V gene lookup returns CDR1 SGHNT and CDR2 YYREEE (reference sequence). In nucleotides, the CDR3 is TGTGCCAGCAGCCTGGGGACAGACGGCTCCTATAATTCACCCCTCCACTTT. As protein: CASSLGTDGSYNSPLHF.

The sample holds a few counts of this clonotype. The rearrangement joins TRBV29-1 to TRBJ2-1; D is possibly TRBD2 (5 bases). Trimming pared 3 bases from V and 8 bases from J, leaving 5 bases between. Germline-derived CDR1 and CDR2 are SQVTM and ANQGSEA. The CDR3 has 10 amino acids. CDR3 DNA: TGCAGCGTTGATAGCGATGAGCAGTTCTTC. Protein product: CSVDSDEQFF.

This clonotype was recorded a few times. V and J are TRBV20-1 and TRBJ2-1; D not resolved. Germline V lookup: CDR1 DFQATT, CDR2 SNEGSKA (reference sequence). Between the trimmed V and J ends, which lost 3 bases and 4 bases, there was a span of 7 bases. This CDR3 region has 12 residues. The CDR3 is CSASDFYNEQFF. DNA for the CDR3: TGCAGTGCTAGCGACTTTTACAATGAGCAGTTCTTC.

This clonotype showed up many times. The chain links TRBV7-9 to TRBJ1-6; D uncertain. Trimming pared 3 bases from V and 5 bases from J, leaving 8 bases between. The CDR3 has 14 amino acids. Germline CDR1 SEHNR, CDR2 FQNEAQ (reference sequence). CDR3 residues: CASSLAKDNSPLHF. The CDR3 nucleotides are TGTGCCAGCAGCTTGGCAAAGGATAATTCACCCCTCCACTTT.

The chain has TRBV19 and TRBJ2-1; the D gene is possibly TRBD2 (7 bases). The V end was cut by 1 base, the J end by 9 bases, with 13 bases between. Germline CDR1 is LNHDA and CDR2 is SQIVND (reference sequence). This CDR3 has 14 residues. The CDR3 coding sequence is TGTGCCAGTAGTATAGCGGGGGGCCGGAGTGAGCAGTTCTTC. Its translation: CASSIAGGRSEQFF.

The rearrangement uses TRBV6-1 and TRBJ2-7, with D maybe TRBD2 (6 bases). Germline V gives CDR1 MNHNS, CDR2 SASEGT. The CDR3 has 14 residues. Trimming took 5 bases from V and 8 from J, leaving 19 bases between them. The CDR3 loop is CASSSTSLMGKQYF. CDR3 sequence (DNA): TGTGCCAGCAGTTCAACTAGCCTCATGGGTAAGCAGTACTTC.

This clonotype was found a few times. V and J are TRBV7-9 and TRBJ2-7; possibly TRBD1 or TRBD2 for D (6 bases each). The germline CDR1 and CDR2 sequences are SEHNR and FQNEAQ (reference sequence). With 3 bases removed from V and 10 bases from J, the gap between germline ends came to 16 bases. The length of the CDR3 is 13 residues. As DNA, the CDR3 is TGTGCCAGCAGCTTCGGGCGGGGACACCCTCAGTACTTC. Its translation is CASSFGRGHPQYF.

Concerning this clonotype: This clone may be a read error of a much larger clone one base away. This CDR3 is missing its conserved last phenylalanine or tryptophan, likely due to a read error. This chain's CDR3 is CASSHPTVIGYTL. CDR3 sequence (DNA): TGTGCCAGCAGCCACCCTACAGTTATCGGCTACACCTTA. This chain joins TRBV7-2 and TRBJ1-2; no definite D call. The V and J ends lost 5 bases and 8 bases respectively, with 15 bases between them. The CDR3 extends over 13 amino acids. The germline V gene has CDR1 SGHTA and CDR2 FQGNSA.

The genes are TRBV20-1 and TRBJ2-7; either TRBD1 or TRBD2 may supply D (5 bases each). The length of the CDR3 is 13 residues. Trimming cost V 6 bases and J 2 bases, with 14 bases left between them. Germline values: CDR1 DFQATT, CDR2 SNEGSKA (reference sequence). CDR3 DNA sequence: TGCAGTGCCGCCGGGGCTGCCACCTACGAGCAGTACTTC. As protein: CSAAGAATYEQYF.

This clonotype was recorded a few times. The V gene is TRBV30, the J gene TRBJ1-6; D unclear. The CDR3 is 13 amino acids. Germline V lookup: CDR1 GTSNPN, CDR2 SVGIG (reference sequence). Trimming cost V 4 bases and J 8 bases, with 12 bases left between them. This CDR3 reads CAWNGGFDSPLHF. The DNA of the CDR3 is TGTGCCTGGAACGGCGGCTTTGATTCACCCCTCCACTTT.

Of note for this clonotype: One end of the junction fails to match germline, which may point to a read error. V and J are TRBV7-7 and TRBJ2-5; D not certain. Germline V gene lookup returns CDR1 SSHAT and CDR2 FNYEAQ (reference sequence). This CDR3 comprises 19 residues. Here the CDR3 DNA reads TGTGCTAGCAGCTTAGTTCCCTCAGTCCTCACACGGGCGCAAGAGACCCAGTACTTC. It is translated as CASSLVPSVLTRAQETQYF.

The CDR3 DNA sequence: TGTGCCAGCAGCCAGGAAAACAGGAGCAATCAGCCCCAGCATTTT. Amino acids: CASSQENRSNQPQHF. This rearrangement joins TRBV14 to TRBJ1-5; maybe TRBD1 (5 bases). Germline V lookup: CDR1 SGHDN, CDR2 FVKESK. The CDR3 totals 15 residues. V was pared by 3 bases and J by 1 base, with 10 bases between.

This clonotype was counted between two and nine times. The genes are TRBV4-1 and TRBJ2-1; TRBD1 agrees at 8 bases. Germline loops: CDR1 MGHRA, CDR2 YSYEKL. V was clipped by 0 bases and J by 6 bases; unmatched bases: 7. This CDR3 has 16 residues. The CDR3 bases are TGCGCCAGCAGCCAAGAAGATTACAGGGGGTCCAATGAGCAGTTCTTC. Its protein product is CASSQEDYRGSNEQFF.

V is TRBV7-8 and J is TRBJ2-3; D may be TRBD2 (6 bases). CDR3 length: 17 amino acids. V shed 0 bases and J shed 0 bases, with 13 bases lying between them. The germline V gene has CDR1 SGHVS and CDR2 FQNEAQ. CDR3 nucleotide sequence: TGTGCCAGCAGCTTAGCGATCGGGGGTGATAGCACAGATACGCAGTATTTT. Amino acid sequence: CASSLAIGGDSTDTQYF.

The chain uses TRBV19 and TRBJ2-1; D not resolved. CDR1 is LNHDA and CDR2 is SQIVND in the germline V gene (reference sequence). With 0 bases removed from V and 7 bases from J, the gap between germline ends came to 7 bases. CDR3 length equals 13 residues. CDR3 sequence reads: CASSIEFPNEQFF. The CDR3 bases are TGTGCCAGTAGTATAGAGTTCCCGAATGAGCAGTTCTTC.

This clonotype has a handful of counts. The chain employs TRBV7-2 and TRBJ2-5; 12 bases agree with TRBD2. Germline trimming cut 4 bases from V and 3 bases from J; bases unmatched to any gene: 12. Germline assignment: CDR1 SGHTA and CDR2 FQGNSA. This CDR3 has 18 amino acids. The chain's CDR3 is CASSYPEVGLAGKETQYF. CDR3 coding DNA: TGTGCCAGCAGCTACCCCGAAGTTGGACTAGCGGGAAAAGAGACCCAGTACTTC.

The CDR3 DNA reads TGCAGTGCTAGAGATCGGGCACTAGCGGAGCCCTACGAGCAGTACTTC. It specifies CSARDRALAEPYEQYF. The J gene is TRBJ2-7, the V gene TRBV20-1; 8 nucleotides line up with TRBD2. There are 16 residues in the CDR3. Germline trimming cut 0 bases from V and 2 bases from J; bases unmatched to any gene: 9. Germline V lookup: CDR1 DFQATT, CDR2 SNEGSKA (reference sequence).

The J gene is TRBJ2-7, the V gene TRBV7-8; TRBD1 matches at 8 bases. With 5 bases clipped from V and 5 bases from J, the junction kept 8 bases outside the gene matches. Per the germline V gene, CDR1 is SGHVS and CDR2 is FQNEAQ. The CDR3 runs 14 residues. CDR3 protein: CASSTDRVINEQYF. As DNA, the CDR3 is TGTGCCAGCAGCACGGACAGGGTGATCAACGAGCAGTACTTC.

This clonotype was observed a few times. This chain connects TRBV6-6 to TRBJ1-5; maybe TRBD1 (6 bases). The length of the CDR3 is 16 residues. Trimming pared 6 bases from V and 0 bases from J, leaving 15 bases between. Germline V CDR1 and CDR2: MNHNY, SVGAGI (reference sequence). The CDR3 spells CASRTRTVNSNQPQHF. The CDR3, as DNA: TGTGCCAGCAGAACTCGGACAGTCAATAGCAATCAGCCCCAGCATTTT.